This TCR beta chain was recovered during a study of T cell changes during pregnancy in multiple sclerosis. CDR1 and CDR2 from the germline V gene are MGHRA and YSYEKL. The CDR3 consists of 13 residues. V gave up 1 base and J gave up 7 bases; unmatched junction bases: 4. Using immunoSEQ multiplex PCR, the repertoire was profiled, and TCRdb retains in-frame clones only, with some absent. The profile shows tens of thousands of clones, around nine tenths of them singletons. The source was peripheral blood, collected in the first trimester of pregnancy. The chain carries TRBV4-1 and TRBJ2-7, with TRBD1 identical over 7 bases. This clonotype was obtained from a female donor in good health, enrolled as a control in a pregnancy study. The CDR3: CASSQGTGREQYF. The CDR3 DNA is TGCGCCAGCAGCCAAGGGACAGGCCGAGAGCAGTACTTC.